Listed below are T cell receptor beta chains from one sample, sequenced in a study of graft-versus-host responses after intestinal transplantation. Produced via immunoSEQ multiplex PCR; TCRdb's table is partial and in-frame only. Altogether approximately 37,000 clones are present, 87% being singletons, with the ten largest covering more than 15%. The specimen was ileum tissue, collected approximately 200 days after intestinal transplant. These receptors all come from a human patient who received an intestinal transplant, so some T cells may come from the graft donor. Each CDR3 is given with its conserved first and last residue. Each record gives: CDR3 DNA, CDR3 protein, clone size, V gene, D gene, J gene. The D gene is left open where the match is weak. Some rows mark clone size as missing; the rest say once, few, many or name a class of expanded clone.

cdr3_nt: TGTGCCAGCAAGGGGGACCTCTCCTACGAGCAGTACTTC; cdr3_aa: CASKGDLSYEQYF; clone_size: .; v_call: TRBV27; d_call: .; j_call: TRBJ2-7
cdr3_nt: TGTGCCAGCAGAAAAGCGGGACCAACCTACGAGCAGTACTTC; cdr3_aa: CASRKAGPTYEQYF; clone_size: .; v_call: TRBV27; d_call: TRBD2; j_call: TRBJ2-7
cdr3_nt: TGCGCCAGCAGCTTGGACCTCCCCTCCACCATATATTTT; cdr3_aa: CASSLDLPSTIYF; clone_size: .; v_call: TRBV5-1; d_call: .; j_call: TRBJ1-3
cdr3_nt: TGTGCCAGCAGTTCCGAGCAGGGGTACGAGCAGTACTTC; cdr3_aa: CASSSEQGYEQYF; clone_size: .; v_call: TRBV7-6; d_call: .; j_call: TRBJ2-7
cdr3_nt: TGCGCCAGCAGCTTGATGCGGGAAGGGGCCAACGTCCTGACTTTC; cdr3_aa: CASSLMREGANVLTF; clone_size: .; v_call: TRBV5-1; d_call: .; j_call: TRBJ2-6
cdr3_nt: TGTGCCAGCAGCCTGGACAGGGGAATTGAAGCTTTCTTT; cdr3_aa: CASSLDRGIEAFF; clone_size: few; v_call: TRBV5-6; d_call: TRBD1; j_call: TRBJ1-1
cdr3_nt: TGTGCCAGCAGTTTATCGTGGGGGGCCCGCTCCTACAATGAGCAGTTCTTC; cdr3_aa: CASSLSWGARSYNEQFF; clone_size: .; v_call: TRBV27; d_call: .; j_call: TRBJ2-1
cdr3_nt: TGTGCCAGCAGTTTCGGACTAGTTCTCACCTCCTACGAGCAGTACTTC; cdr3_aa: CASSFGLVLTSYEQYF; clone_size: .; v_call: TRBV28; d_call: TRBD2; j_call: TRBJ2-7
cdr3_nt: TGTGCCAGCAGTTACTCGGGGGGTCGGAATCAGCCCCAGCATTTT; cdr3_aa: CASSYSGGRNQPQHF; clone_size: .; v_call: TRBV6-5; d_call: .; j_call: TRBJ1-5
cdr3_nt: TGCAGCGCGGGGGACAGCATTAGCAATCAGCCCCAGCATTTT; cdr3_aa: CSAGDSISNQPQHF; clone_size: .; v_call: TRBV29-1; d_call: TRBD1; j_call: TRBJ1-5
cdr3_nt: TGTGCAAGTCGCTTAGTTGGGGGAAGCTCCTACAATGAGCAGTTCTTC; cdr3_aa: CASRLVGGSSYNEQFF; clone_size: .; v_call: TRBV12-2; d_call: .; j_call: TRBJ2-1
cdr3_nt: TGCGCCAGCGAGCAGGGGGGTTTAACCGGGGAGCTGTTTTTT; cdr3_aa: CASEQGGLTGELFF; clone_size: .; v_call: TRBV5-1; d_call: .; j_call: TRBJ2-2
cdr3_nt: TGTGCCAGCGGTCTAGCGGGGGGGCATGGAGATACGCAGTATTTT; cdr3_aa: CASGLAGGHGDTQYF; clone_size: .; v_call: TRBV19; d_call: TRBD2; j_call: TRBJ2-3
cdr3_nt: TGTGCCAGCAGCGTAAGCGCCTCGGGGGAGACCCAGTACTTC; cdr3_aa: CASSVSASGETQYF; clone_size: .; v_call: TRBV9; d_call: .; j_call: TRBJ2-5
cdr3_nt: TGTGCCAGCAGCTGGACTGCCTCTGGAAACACCATATATTTT; cdr3_aa: CASSWTASGNTIYF; clone_size: .; v_call: TRBV5-6; d_call: .; j_call: TRBJ1-3
cdr3_nt: TGTGCCAGCGAGGGACCCTTCCAAGAGACCCAGTACTTC; cdr3_aa: CASEGPFQETQYF; clone_size: few; v_call: TRBV25-1; d_call: .; j_call: TRBJ2-5
cdr3_nt: TGCGCCAGCAGCCAAGAGACCGGGGAGCTGTTTTTT; cdr3_aa: CASSQETGELFF; clone_size: .; v_call: TRBV4-1; d_call: .; j_call: TRBJ2-2
cdr3_nt: TGCAGCGTTCTAGCCGCTACCTACGAGCAGTACTTC; cdr3_aa: CSVLAATYEQYF; clone_size: few; v_call: TRBV29-1; d_call: .; j_call: TRBJ2-7
cdr3_nt: TGTGCCAGCAGCGTAGGTCTAGCGGGGGTCTATGAGCAGTTCTTC; cdr3_aa: CASSVGLAGVYEQFF; clone_size: .; v_call: TRBV9; d_call: TRBD2; j_call: TRBJ2-1
cdr3_nt: TGCAGCGTTTGGGGGACTAGTACAGATACGCAGTATTTT; cdr3_aa: CSVWGTSTDTQYF; clone_size: .; v_call: TRBV29-1; d_call: TRBD2; j_call: TRBJ2-3
cdr3_nt: TGCGCCAGCAGCCTACCTCCTAGCGGGGTGGTAGATACGCAGTATTTT; cdr3_aa: CASSLPPSGVVDTQYF; clone_size: .; v_call: TRBV5-1; d_call: TRBD2; j_call: TRBJ2-3
cdr3_nt: TGTGCCAGCAGCTTGTTAGGTAGCACAGATACGCAGTATTTT; cdr3_aa: CASSLLGSTDTQYF; clone_size: once; v_call: TRBV5-6; d_call: .; j_call: TRBJ2-3
cdr3_nt: TGTGCCAGCAAGGATAGGGGTCTTTCCTACGAGCAGTACTTC; cdr3_aa: CASKDRGLSYEQYF; clone_size: .; v_call: TRBV28; d_call: .; j_call: TRBJ2-7
cdr3_nt: TGTGCCAGTAGTACGGGAGGAGGCACAGATACGCAGTATTTT; cdr3_aa: CASSTGGGTDTQYF; clone_size: .; v_call: TRBV19; d_call: TRBD2; j_call: TRBJ2-3
cdr3_nt: TGTGCCAGCGGTGGGACTAGCGGCTACGAGCAGTACTTC; cdr3_aa: CASGGTSGYEQYF; clone_size: .; v_call: TRBV5-6; d_call: TRBD2; j_call: TRBJ2-7
cdr3_nt: TGTGCCATCAAAAAGGACCTGGGGGTTGAAGCTTTCTTT; cdr3_aa: CAIKKDLGVEAFF; clone_size: .; v_call: TRBV10-3; d_call: .; j_call: TRBJ1-1
cdr3_nt: TGTGCCAGCAGTTCCCCGGATGAGCAGTTCTTC; cdr3_aa: CASSSPDEQFF; clone_size: once; v_call: TRBV28; d_call: .; j_call: TRBJ2-1
cdr3_nt: TGTGCCAGCAGCTTGATCAATGAAAAACTGTTTTTT; cdr3_aa: CASSLINEKLFF; clone_size: .; v_call: TRBV5-4; d_call: .; j_call: TRBJ1-4
cdr3_nt: TGTGCCAGCAACGAGCAACCCCCGTCCGGGGAGCTGTTTTTT; cdr3_aa: CASNEQPPSGELFF; clone_size: .; v_call: TRBV6-1; d_call: .; j_call: TRBJ2-2
cdr3_nt: TGTGCCAGCAGTACGACAGGCTCAGTCTATGGCTACACCTTC; cdr3_aa: CASSTTGSVYGYTF; clone_size: .; v_call: TRBV2; d_call: .; j_call: TRBJ1-2
cdr3_nt: TGTGCCAGTAGTGCACAGGGGGTAAGGAATCAGCCCCAGCATTTT; cdr3_aa: CASSAQGVRNQPQHF; clone_size: .; v_call: TRBV19; d_call: TRBD1; j_call: TRBJ1-5
cdr3_nt: TGTGCCAGTAGTATGTGGGCTAGCGAATACAATGAGCAGTTCTTC; cdr3_aa: CASSMWASEYNEQFF; clone_size: .; v_call: TRBV19; d_call: .; j_call: TRBJ2-1
cdr3_nt: TGCGCCAGCAGCTCGGGACACCTAACTCTCAACACCGGGGAGCTGTTTTTT; cdr3_aa: CASSSGHLTLNTGELFF; clone_size: once; v_call: TRBV5-1; d_call: .; j_call: TRBJ2-2
cdr3_nt: TGTGCCAGCAGCGTACACGGGACAGGGACGTACGAGCAGTACTTC; cdr3_aa: CASSVHGTGTYEQYF; clone_size: .; v_call: TRBV6-1; d_call: TRBD1; j_call: TRBJ2-7
cdr3_nt: TGTGCCAGCAGTTTATCTGGGGGCGGGGAGCTGTTTTTT; cdr3_aa: CASSLSGGGELFF; clone_size: .; v_call: TRBV27; d_call: .; j_call: TRBJ2-2
cdr3_nt: TGTGCCAGCAGCTCCTTGGGGGGCGGCGAGCAGTACTTC; cdr3_aa: CASSSLGGGEQYF; clone_size: few; v_call: TRBV7-9; d_call: .; j_call: TRBJ2-7
cdr3_nt: TGTGCCAGCAGCTTGGACTGGGGCTCCTACAATGAGCAGTTCTTC; cdr3_aa: CASSLDWGSYNEQFF; clone_size: .; v_call: TRBV5-4; d_call: .; j_call: TRBJ2-1
cdr3_nt: TGCGCCAGCAGCTTGGAAGGCACCTACGAGCAGTACTTC; cdr3_aa: CASSLEGTYEQYF; clone_size: few; v_call: TRBV5-1; d_call: .; j_call: TRBJ2-7
cdr3_nt: TGTGCCAGCAACCTGGGACTATCCGCCGAGCAGTACTTC; cdr3_aa: CASNLGLSAEQYF; clone_size: .; v_call: TRBV2; d_call: TRBD2; j_call: TRBJ2-7
cdr3_nt: TGCGCCAGCAGCTGGACAGGGGACTCTGGCTACACCTTC; cdr3_aa: CASSWTGDSGYTF; clone_size: .; v_call: TRBV5-1; d_call: TRBD1; j_call: TRBJ1-2
cdr3_nt: TGTGCCAGCAGTTTCCCGGGAACCTACGAGCAGTACTTC; cdr3_aa: CASSFPGTYEQYF; clone_size: .; v_call: TRBV6-5; d_call: .; j_call: TRBJ2-7
cdr3_nt: TGTGCCAGCAGCTTAGGGGCTACCGGGGCCAACGTCCTGACTTTC; cdr3_aa: CASSLGATGANVLTF; clone_size: .; v_call: TRBV7-8; d_call: .; j_call: TRBJ2-6
cdr3_nt: TGTGCCATCAACGACAGGGGGCAGGCAGATACGCAGTATTTT; cdr3_aa: CAINDRGQADTQYF; clone_size: .; v_call: TRBV10-3; d_call: TRBD1; j_call: TRBJ2-3